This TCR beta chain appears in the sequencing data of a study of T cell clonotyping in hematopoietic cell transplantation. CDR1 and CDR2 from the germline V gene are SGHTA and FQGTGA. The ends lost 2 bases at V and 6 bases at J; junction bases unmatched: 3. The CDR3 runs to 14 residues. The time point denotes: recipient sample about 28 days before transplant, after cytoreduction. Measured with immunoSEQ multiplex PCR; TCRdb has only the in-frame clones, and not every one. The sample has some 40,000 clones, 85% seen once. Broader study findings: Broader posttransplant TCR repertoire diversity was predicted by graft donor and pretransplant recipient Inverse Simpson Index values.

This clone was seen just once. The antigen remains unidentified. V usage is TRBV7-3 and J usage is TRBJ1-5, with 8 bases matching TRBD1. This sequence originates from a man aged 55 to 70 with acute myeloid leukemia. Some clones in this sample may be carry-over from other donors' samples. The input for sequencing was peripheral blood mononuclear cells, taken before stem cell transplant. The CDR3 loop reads CASSLSGGGQPQHF. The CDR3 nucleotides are TGTGCCAGCAGCTTATCAGGGGGCGGTCAGCCCCAGCATTTT.